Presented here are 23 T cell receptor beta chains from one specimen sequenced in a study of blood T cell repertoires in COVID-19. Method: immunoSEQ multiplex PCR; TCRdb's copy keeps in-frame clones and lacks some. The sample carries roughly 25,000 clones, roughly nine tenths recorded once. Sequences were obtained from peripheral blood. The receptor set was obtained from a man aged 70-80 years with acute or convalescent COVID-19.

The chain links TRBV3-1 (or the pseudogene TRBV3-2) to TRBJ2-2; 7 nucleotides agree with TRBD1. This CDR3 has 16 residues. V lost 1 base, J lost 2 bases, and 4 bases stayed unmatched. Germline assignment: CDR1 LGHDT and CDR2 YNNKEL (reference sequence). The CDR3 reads CASSQAGQSNTGELFF. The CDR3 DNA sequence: TGTGCCAGCAGCCAAGCGGGACAGAGTAACACCGGGGAGCTGTTTTTT.

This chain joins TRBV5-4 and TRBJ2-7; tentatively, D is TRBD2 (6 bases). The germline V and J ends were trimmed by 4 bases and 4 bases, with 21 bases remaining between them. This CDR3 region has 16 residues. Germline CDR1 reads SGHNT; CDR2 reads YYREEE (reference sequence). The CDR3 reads CASSRGTTGLEYEQYF. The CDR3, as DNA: TGTGCCAGCAGCCGCGGGACGACGGGACTGGAGTACGAGCAGTACTTC.

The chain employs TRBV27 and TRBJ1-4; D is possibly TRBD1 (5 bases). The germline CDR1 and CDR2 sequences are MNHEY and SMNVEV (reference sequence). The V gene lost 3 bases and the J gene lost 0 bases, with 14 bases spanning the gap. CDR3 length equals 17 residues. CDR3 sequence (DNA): TGTGCCAGCAGTTTCCTTTCCCGGGGGGCAACTAATGAAAAACTGTTTTTT. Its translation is CASSFLSRGATNEKLFF.

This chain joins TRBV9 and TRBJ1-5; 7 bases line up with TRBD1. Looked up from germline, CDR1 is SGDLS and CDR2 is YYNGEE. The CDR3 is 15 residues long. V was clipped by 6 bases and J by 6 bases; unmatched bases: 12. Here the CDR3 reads CASNSGQERGQPQHF. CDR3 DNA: TGTGCCAGCAACTCAGGACAGGAACGAGGTCAGCCCCAGCATTTT.

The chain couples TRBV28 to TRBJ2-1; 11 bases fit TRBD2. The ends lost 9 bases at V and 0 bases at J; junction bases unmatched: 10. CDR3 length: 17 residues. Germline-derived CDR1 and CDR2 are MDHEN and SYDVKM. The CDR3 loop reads CASKTGTSGNSYNEQFF. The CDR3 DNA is TGTGCCAGTAAAACAGGGACTAGCGGCAACTCCTACAATGAGCAGTTCTTC.

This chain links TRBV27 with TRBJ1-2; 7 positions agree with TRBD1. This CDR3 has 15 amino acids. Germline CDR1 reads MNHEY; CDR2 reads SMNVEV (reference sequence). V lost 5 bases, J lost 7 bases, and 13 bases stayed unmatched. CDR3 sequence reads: CASSRTGRGTGGYTF. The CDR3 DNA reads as TGTGCCAGCAGTAGAACGGGCAGGGGGACGGGTGGCTACACCTTC.

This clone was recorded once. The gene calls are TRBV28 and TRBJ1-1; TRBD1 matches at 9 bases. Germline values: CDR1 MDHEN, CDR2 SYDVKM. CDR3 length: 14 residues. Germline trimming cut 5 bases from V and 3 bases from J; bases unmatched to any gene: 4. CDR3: CASSRGQGYTEAFF. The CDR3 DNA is TGTGCCAGCAGTCGGGGACAGGGTTACACTGAAGCTTTCTTT.

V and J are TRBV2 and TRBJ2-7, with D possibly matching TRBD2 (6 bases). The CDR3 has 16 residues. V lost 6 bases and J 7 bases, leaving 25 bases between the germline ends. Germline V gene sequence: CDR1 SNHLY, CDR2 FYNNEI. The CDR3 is CASRGKGTGAPTEQYF. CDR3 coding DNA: TGTGCCAGCAGGGGAAAAGGGACTGGCGCCCCTACGGAGCAGTACTTC.

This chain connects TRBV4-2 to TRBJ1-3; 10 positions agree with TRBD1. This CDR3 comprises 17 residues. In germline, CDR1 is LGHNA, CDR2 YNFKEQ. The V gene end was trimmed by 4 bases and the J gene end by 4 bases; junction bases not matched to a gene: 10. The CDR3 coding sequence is TGTGCCAGCAGCCGCGAATCAGACAGGGGGCGAGGAAACACCATATATTTT. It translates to CASSRESDRGRGNTIYF.

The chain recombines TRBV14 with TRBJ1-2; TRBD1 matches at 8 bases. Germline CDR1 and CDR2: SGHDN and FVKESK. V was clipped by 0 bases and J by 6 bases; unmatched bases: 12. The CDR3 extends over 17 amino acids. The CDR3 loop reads CASSQDRAGGGINGYTF. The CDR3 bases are TGTGCCAGCAGCCAAGATCGGGCAGGGGGCGGAATCAATGGCTACACCTTC.

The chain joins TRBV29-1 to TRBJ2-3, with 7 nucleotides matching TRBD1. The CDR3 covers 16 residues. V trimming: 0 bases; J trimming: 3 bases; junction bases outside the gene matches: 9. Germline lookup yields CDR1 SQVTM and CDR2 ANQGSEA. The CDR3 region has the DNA TGCAGCGTTGAAGAAACAGGGGACGTCAGGACAGATACGCAGTATTTT. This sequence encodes CSVEETGDVRTDTQYF.

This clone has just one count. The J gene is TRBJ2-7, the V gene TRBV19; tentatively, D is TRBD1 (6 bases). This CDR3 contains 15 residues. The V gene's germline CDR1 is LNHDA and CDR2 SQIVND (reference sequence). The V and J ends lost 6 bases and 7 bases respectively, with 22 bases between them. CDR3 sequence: CASRKGDGAVVEQYF. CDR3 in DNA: TGTGCCAGTAGAAAGGGGGACGGTGCGGTTGTAGAGCAGTACTTC.

CDR3 DNA sequence: TGTGCCAGCAGCCAAGATACAGGGGGCACTGAAGCTTTCTTT. This translates into CASSQDTGGTEAFF. The chain has TRBV3-1 (or the pseudogene TRBV3-2) and TRBJ1-1; TRBD1 agrees at 8 bases. This CDR3 contains 14 residues. V gave up 0 bases and J gave up 4 bases; unmatched junction bases: 1. Germline V gene sequence: CDR1 LGHDT, CDR2 YNNKEL (reference sequence).

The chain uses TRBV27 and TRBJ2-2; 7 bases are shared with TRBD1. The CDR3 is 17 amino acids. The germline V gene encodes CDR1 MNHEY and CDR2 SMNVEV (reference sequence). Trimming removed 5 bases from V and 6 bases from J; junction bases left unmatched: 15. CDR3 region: CASSPWGTGEGAGELFF. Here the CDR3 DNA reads TGTGCCAGCAGTCCCTGGGGCACAGGGGAAGGGGCCGGGGAGCTGTTTTTT.

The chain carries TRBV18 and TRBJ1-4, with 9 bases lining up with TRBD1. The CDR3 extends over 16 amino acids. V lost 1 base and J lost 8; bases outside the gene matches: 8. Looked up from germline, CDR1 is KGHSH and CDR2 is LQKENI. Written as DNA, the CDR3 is TGTGCCAGCTCACCACTTACCGGGACAGGGTCGGAAAAACTGTTTTTT. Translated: CASSPLTGTGSEKLFF.

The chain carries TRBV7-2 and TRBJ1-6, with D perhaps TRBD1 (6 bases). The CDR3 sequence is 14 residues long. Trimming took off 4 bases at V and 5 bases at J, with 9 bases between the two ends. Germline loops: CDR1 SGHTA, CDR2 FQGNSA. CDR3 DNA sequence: TGTGCCAGCAGCTCGACAGGACATAATTCACCCCTCCACTTT. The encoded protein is CASSSTGHNSPLHF.

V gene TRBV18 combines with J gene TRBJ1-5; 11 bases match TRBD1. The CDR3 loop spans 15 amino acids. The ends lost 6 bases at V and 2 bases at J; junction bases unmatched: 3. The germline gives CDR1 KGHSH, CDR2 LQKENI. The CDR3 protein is CASSGQGGGNQPQHF. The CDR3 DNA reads TGTGCCAGCTCGGGACAGGGGGGCGGCAATCAGCCCCAGCATTTT.

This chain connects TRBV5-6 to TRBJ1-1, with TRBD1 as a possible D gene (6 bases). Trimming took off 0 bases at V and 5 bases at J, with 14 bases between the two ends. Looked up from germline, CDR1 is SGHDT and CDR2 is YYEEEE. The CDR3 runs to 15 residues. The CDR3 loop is CASSLDAGARTEAFF. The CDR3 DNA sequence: TGTGCCAGCAGCTTGGATGCGGGGGCAAGGACTGAAGCTTTCTTT.

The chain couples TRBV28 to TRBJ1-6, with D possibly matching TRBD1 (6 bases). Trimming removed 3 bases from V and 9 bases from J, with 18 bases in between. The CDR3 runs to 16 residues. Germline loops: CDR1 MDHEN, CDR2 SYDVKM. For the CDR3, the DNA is TGTGCCAGCAGTTTTCACACAGGGATGGTTGGTTCACCCCTCCACTTT. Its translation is CASSFHTGMVGSPLHF.

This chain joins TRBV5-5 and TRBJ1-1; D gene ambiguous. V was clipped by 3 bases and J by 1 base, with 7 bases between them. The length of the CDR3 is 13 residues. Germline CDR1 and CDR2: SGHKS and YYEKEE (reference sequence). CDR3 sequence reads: CASSSQSNTEAFF. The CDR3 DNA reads TGTGCCAGCAGCTCACAGTCGAACACTGAAGCTTTCTTT.

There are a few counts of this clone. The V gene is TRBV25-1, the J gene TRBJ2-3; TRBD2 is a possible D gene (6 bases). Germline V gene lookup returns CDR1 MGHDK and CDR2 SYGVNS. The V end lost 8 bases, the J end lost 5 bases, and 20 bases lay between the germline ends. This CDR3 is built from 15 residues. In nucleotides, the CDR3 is TGTGCCAGCGCCCTCCAGGCGGGGAGCGGAGATACGCAGTATTTT. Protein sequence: CASALQAGSGDTQYF.

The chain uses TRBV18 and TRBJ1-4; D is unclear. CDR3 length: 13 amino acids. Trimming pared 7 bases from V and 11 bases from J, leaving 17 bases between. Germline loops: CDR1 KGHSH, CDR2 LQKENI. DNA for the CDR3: TGTGCCAGCTTAACACCGATCGAGAAGAAACTGTTTTTT. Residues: CASLTPIEKKLFF.

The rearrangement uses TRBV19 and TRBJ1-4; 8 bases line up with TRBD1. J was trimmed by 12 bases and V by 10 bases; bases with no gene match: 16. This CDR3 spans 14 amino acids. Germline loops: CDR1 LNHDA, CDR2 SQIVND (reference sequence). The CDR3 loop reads CATRLTGAREELFF. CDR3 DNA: TGTGCCACAAGATTGACAGGGGCCAGAGAGGAACTGTTTTTT.